Here is one T cell receptor (beta chain) with its context. In the study's own analysis: Reference gene primer amplification yielded estimated nucleated cell counts. Clones were read by immunoSEQ multiplex PCR, and TCRdb kept only the in-frame ones, dropping some. The DNA gave D and trimming, while V, J and clone size come from that table. The sample lists about 110,000 clones, about 80% seen once, with 4% to 5.5% in the top ten. These data belong to a study of blood T cell repertoires in COVID-19. Across the whole study: Specimens from acute and convalescent COVID-19 originated in the United States, Italy and Spain. Nucleic acid was either cDNA or gDNA, and it came from T cells, B-cell-depleted T cells, or PBMCs.

CDR1 MNHEY and CDR2 SVGEGT come from the germline V gene. This CDR3 is 18 amino acids long. Trimming took off 2 bases at V and 0 bases at J, with 19 bases between the two ends. V usage is TRBV6-2 or TRBV6-3 and J usage is TRBJ1-1, with D tentatively TRBD1 (6 bases). This clonotype was sampled from a man aged 70-80 years with acute or convalescent COVID-19. The specimen was peripheral blood. Here the CDR3 reads CASSYGQYPGVMNTEAFF. CDR3 coding DNA: TGTGCCAGCAGTTACGGACAGTATCCAGGGGTTATGAACACTGAAGCTTTCTTT.